What follows are 5 T cell receptor beta chains derived from one specimen sequenced in a study of blood T cell repertoires in COVID-19. Profiled with immunoSEQ multiplex PCR; TCRdb holds only in-frame clones, not every one. The sample yields more than 70,000 clones, 75% to 90% seen once. Specimen: peripheral blood. These receptors all come from a woman older than 75 with acute or convalescent COVID-19.

V gene TRBV2 combines with J gene TRBJ2-7, with 7 bases aligning to TRBD2. V was pared by 4 bases and J by 2 bases, with 8 bases of the junction left unmatched. The CDR3 is made up of 15 amino acids. Looked up from germline, CDR1 is SNHLY and CDR2 is FYNNEI. This CDR3 is CASSGKRGTAYEQYF. CDR3 nucleotide sequence: TGTGCCAGCAGTGGGAAGCGGGGAACGGCCTACGAGCAGTACTTC.

The CDR3 reads CASSSNAGNTEAFF. In DNA form, the CDR3 reads TGCGCCAGCAGCTCCAACGCCGGGAACACTGAAGCTTTCTTT. The V call is TRBV5-1, the J call TRBJ1-1, with D hard to call. The V gene lost 3 bases and the J gene lost 1 base, with 10 bases spanning the gap. The CDR3 is 14 amino acids. Germline V lookup: CDR1 SGHRS, CDR2 YFSETQ.

The chain couples TRBV3-1 (or the pseudogene TRBV3-2) to TRBJ1-6; D remains ambiguous. CDR3 length equals 15 residues. Per the germline V gene, CDR1 is LGHDT and CDR2 is YNNKEL (reference sequence). The germline V and J ends were trimmed by 0 bases and 2 bases, with 5 bases remaining between them. The DNA of the CDR3 is TGTGCCAGCAGCCAAGACGAGGCCTATAATTCACCCCTCCACTTT. Translation gives CASSQDEAYNSPLHF.

This chain joins TRBV6-5 and TRBJ1-1; D uncertain. CDR3 length equals 13 residues. Germline CDR1 is MNHEY and CDR2 is SVGAGI. The V gene lost 6 bases and the J gene lost 3 bases, with 11 bases spanning the gap. CDR3 sequence: CASSRSPDTEAFF. DNA for the CDR3: TGTGCCAGCAGCCGGTCTCCCGACACTGAAGCTTTCTTT.

The genes are TRBV28 and TRBJ2-7; possible D gene TRBD2, 6 bases. Germline V lookup: CDR1 MDHEN, CDR2 SYDVKM. This CDR3 comprises 15 residues. The ends were cut back, 7 bases at V and 0 bases at J, with 16 bases in the middle. CDR3 loop: CASTPGTGDSYEQYF. The CDR3 bases are TGTGCCAGCACCCCCGGGACGGGAGACTCCTACGAGCAGTACTTC.